These 4 T cell receptor beta chains were sequenced from one sample in a study of CXCR3-negative and CXCR3-positive naive CD8 T cells. No antigen has been identified for these receptors. Study-level findings and limits: Higher TRB CDR3 hydrophobicity marked CXCR3-positive naive cells relative to CXCR3-negative naive cells.

UMI labels and 5' RACE were used to prepare the TRB cDNA libraries. TCRdb reprocessed the 5' RACE reads; each CDR3 protein has one entry and no DNA is given. In total, the table holds fewer than 140,000 distinct CDR3 sequences. What was sequenced was naive CXCR3+ CD8+ T cells from blood. As to subset: CD45RO-CCR7+CD27+CD95- naive CD8+ T cells expressing CXCR3 (TNR3+). These receptors were taken from a human donor in good health. Some clones in this sample may be carry-over from other donors' samples.

This sequence joins TRBV7-9 and TRBJ1-2. This CDR3 has 14 residues. Germline lookup yields CDR1 SEHNR and CDR2 FQNEAQ (reference sequence). CDR3 amino acids: CASSTQTQNYGYTF. The variable domain in full, completed from reference TRBV7-9 and TRBJ1-2, reads DTGVSQNPRHKITKRGQNVTFRCDPISEHNRLYWYRQTLGQGPEFLTYFQNEAQLEKSRLLSDRFSAERPKGSFSTLEIQRTEQGDSAMYLCASSTQTQNYGYTFGSGTRLTVV.

The chain recombines TRBV7-9 with TRBJ2-5; TCRdb proposes TRBD2, but this gene call is untestable without DNA. The CDR3 contains 15 residues. Germline V gene sequence: CDR1 SEHNR, CDR2 FQNEAQ (reference sequence). CDR3 region: CASSFGTSGEETQYF.

The V and J genes are TRBV6-6 and TRBJ2-7. CDR1 is MNHNY and CDR2 is SVGAGI in the germline V gene (reference sequence). The CDR3 has 13 amino acids. Here the CDR3 reads CASRVEDFYEQYF.

V usage is TRBV6-5 and J usage is TRBJ2-7; the D gene TCRdb calls, TRBD1, cannot be checked with no DNA. CDR3 size: 13 residues. Germline V CDR1 and CDR2: MNHEY, SVGAGI. CDR3 sequence: CASSVDRNYEQYF.